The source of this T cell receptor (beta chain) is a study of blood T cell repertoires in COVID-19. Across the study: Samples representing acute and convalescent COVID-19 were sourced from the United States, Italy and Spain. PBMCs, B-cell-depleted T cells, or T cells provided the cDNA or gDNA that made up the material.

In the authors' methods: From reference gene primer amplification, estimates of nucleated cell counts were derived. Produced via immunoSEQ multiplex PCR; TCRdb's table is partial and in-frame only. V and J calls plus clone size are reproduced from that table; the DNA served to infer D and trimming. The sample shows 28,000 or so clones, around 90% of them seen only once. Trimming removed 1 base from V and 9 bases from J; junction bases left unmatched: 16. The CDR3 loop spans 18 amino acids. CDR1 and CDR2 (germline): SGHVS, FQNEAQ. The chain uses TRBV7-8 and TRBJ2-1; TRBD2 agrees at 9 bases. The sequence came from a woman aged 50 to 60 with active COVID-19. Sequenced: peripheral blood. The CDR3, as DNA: TGTGCCAGCAGCTTAGAGTTGGTGGTAGCGGGAGTAAAGGGTGAGCAGTTCTTC. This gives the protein CASSLELVVAGVKGEQFF.